This TCR beta chain was obtained from a study of T cell responses to AZD1222 COVID-19 vaccine. Study summary: Pooling covered second doses at about 4 or about 12 weeks.

Study results and caveats: Sampled repertoires all dated from after the peak T cell response.

Libraries were prepared by immunoSEQ multiplex PCR; TCRdb keeps only in-frame clonotypes and omits some of them. Seen here are about 100,000 clones, around 87% observed once, and the top ten hold roughly 4.3%. This clone showed up just once. The antigen is not known. The CDR3 runs to 16 residues. Per germline, CDR1 MGHRA and CDR2 YSYEKL. Trimming removed 0 bases from V and 3 bases from J; junction bases left unmatched: 4. The material sequenced was peripheral blood, taken on day 0 of AZD1222 vaccination. The chain recombines TRBV4-1 with TRBJ2-3, with 9 bases lining up with TRBD2. The receptor comes from an adult in good health. The CDR3 reads CASSQDGLAKTDTQYF. CDR3 nucleotide sequence: TGCGCCAGCAGCCAAGACGGACTAGCGAAAACAGATACGCAGTATTTT.